The next 27 T cell receptor beta chains were all read from a single sample in a study of technical replicates of blood from a few donors. This table comes from immunoSEQ multiplex PCR, and its TCRdb copy is limited to in-frame clones, with some not included. The sample has some 63,000 clones, around nine tenths seen once. The sample was PBMCs. These receptors came from a human donor in good health. Some clones in this sample may be carry-over from other donors' samples.

The chain uses TRBV7-2 and TRBJ2-7; D is uncertain. This CDR3 comprises 11 residues. Trimming cost V 5 bases and J 3 bases, with 5 bases left between them. CDR1 is SGHTA, CDR2 FQGNSA, per germline. The DNA for the CDR3 is TGTGCCAGCAGCCACAGCTACGAGCAGTACTTC. Encoded protein: CASSHSYEQYF. Using reference TRBV7-2 and TRBJ2-7 for the parts outside the CDR3, the full variable domain is GAGVSQSPSNKVTEKGKDVELRCDPISGHTALYWYRQSLGQGLEFLIYFQGNSAPDKSGLPSDRFSAERTGGSVSTLTIQRTQQEDSAVYLCASSHSYEQYFGPGTRLTVT.

This chain joins TRBV4-3 and TRBJ1-1, with a possible D match to TRBD1 (5 bases). V was clipped by 3 bases and J by 0 bases, with 11 bases between them. CDR1 and CDR2 from the germline V gene are LGHNA and YSLEER. This CDR3 region has 15 residues. DNA of the CDR3: TGCGCCAGCAGCCAGACGGGACTCCTGAACACTGAAGCTTTCTTT. It codes for CASSQTGLLNTEAFF.

V is TRBV5-1 and J is TRBJ2-5, with 9 bases matching TRBD1. V shed 0 bases and J 2 bases; nucleotides not matched to a gene: 11. The CDR3 runs 18 residues. Germline CDR1 SGHRS, CDR2 YFSETQ. The DNA for the CDR3 is TGCGCCAGCAGCTTGGCGAGCGGGACAGGGTCGCTGCAAGAGACCCAGTACTTC. It is translated as CASSLASGTGSLQETQYF.

The sample holds a few counts of this clone. V and J are TRBV29-1 and TRBJ1-1; 8 nucleotides match TRBD1. Per the germline V gene, CDR1 is SQVTM and CDR2 is ANQGSEA. This CDR3 is built from 14 residues. V lost 4 bases, J lost 4 bases, and 8 bases stayed unmatched. CDR3 amino acids: CSVGNRGWSTEAFF. The DNA of the CDR3 is TGCAGCGTTGGGAACAGGGGGTGGAGCACTGAAGCTTTCTTT.

There are a few counts of this clone. This rearrangement joins TRBV4-3 to TRBJ2-2; 10 bases match TRBD2. The CDR3 is 19 residues long. Germline V gene data show CDR1 as LGHNA and CDR2 as YSLEER. V shed 0 bases, J shed 2 bases, and the junction held 9 bases outside the gene matches. CDR3 sequence: CASSQDGAGGPFNTGELFF. CDR3 in DNA: TGCGCCAGCAGCCAAGATGGAGCGGGGGGGCCTTTTAACACCGGGGAGCTGTTTTTT.

The J gene is TRBJ1-2, the V gene TRBV15, with D hard to call. The CDR3 is 15 residues long. The V end lost 0 bases, the J end lost 6 bases, and 14 bases lay between the germline ends. Germline V gene lookup returns CDR1 LNHNV and CDR2 YYDKDF (reference sequence). CDR3 residues: CATSRDLLGGDGYTF. The CDR3 DNA sequence: TGTGCCACCAGCAGAGACCTTTTGGGAGGCGATGGCTACACCTTC.

CDR3 nucleotides: TGTGCCAGCTCAGCAACGATTGACAGTTCCTACGAGCAGTACTTC. Translation gives CASSATIDSSYEQYF. The V call is TRBV18, the J call TRBJ2-7, with D tentatively TRBD1 (5 bases). Germline V gene lookup returns CDR1 KGHSH and CDR2 LQKENI. Trimming took 5 bases from V and 1 from J, leaving 15 bases between them. This CDR3 region has 15 residues.

The rearrangement links TRBV7-7 to TRBJ2-3; a possible D gene is TRBD1 (6 bases). CDR1 and CDR2 (germline): SSHAT, FNYEAQ (reference sequence). The CDR3 has 15 residues. Trimming removed 1 base from V and 0 bases from J, with 8 bases in between. The CDR3 DNA reads TGTGCCAGCAGCTTAGGCGGACAGAGCACAGATACGCAGTATTTT. Protein sequence: CASSLGGQSTDTQYF.

This clone was detected only once. V gene TRBV2 combines with J gene TRBJ1-6, with D possibly being TRBD1 (6 bases). V dropped 7 bases and J dropped 4 bases, with 11 bases sitting between them. There are 14 residues in the CDR3. In germline, CDR1 is SNHLY, CDR2 FYNNEI. CDR3 in DNA: TGTGCCAGCAAAATGGACAGTTATAATTCACCCCTCCACTTT. Its protein product is CASKMDSYNSPLHF.

This chain joins TRBV2 and TRBJ1-1; a possible D gene is TRBD1 (6 bases). There are 14 residues in the CDR3. V shed 3 bases and J shed 4 bases, with 12 bases lying between them. Germline CDR1 reads SNHLY; CDR2 reads FYNNEI. The CDR3 loop reads CASSEAGTSTEAFF. The CDR3 DNA is TGTGCCAGCAGTGAGGCTGGGACAAGCACTGAAGCTTTCTTT.

This rearrangement joins TRBV5-6 to TRBJ2-5; tentative D call: TRBD2 (6 bases). The CDR3 sequence is 14 residues long. Trimming left V 1 base short and J 6 bases short, with 13 bases between. Germline assignment: CDR1 SGHDT and CDR2 YYEEEE. Here the CDR3 DNA reads TGTGCCAGCAGCTTGCTAACTAGCCCGAAGACCCAGTACTTC. Its protein product is CASSLLTSPKTQYF.

For the CDR3, the DNA is TGTGCCAGCAGCTTCGGCGGGAGGGGCACCGGGGAGCTGTTTTTT. It codes for CASSFGGRGTGELFF. The rearrangement uses TRBV5-4 and TRBJ2-2, with 9 bases matching TRBD2. The junction had 3 bases not matched to a gene; V was cut back by 2 bases and J by 4 bases. This CDR3 contains 15 residues. Germline V gene data show CDR1 as SGHNT and CDR2 as YYREEE (reference sequence).

J is TRBJ1-5 and V is TRBV2; perhaps TRBD1 as D (5 bases). The CDR3 consists of 13 residues. The germline CDR1 and CDR2 sequences are SNHLY and FYNNEI. The V end lost 8 bases, the J end lost 0 bases, and 8 bases lay between the germline ends. The CDR3 nucleotides are TGTGCCAGCCGCAGGGATAGCAATCAGCCCCAGCATTTT. Its protein is CASRRDSNQPQHF.

This chain connects TRBV12-5 to TRBJ2-5; TRBD1 might be the D (6 bases). Germline loops: CDR1 LGHNT, CDR2 FRNRAP. Trimming removed 7 bases at V and 5 bases at J, with 11 bases between. This CDR3 spans 12 amino acids. CDR3 coding DNA: TGTGCTAGTGCTCAACAGGGCGAGACCCAGTACTTC. As protein: CASAQQGETQYF.

This clone was observed many times. The chain carries TRBV7-3 and TRBJ2-6, with TRBD2 identical over 7 bases. This CDR3 has 16 residues. V was clipped by 1 base and J by 2 bases; unmatched bases: 2. Germline lookup yields CDR1 SGHTA and CDR2 FQGTGA. CDR3 amino acids: CASSLSAGAGANVLTF. In DNA, the CDR3 is TGTGCCAGCAGCTTAAGTGCGGGGGCTGGGGCCAACGTCCTGACTTTC.

This chain joins TRBV4-1 and TRBJ2-4, with 9 bases fitting TRBD1. The CDR3 consists of 15 residues. Germline trimming cut 4 bases from V and 2 bases from J; bases unmatched to any gene: 3. The germline gives CDR1 MGHRA, CDR2 YSYEKL. CDR3 DNA sequence: TGCGCCAGCAGCCCGGGGACAGGGTCCAAAAACATTCAGTACTTC. Residues: CASSPGTGSKNIQYF.

V gene TRBV15 combines with J gene TRBJ2-2; 10 nucleotides line up with TRBD2. Germline-derived CDR1 and CDR2 are LNHNV and YYDKDF (reference sequence). Trimming took 4 bases from V and 0 from J; bases not matched to a gene: 2. This CDR3 is 16 amino acids long. The CDR3 region is CATSIAGGPNTGELFF. The CDR3 region has the DNA TGTGCCACCAGCATAGCGGGGGGACCGAACACCGGGGAGCTGTTTTTT. The full variable domain, rest sourced from reference TRBV15 and TRBJ2-2, is DAMVIQNPRYQVTQFGKPVTLSCSQTLNHNVMYWYQQKSSQAPKLLFHYYDKDFNNEADTPDNFQSRRPNTSFCFLDIRSPGLGDTAMYLCATSIAGGPNTGELFFGEGSRLTVL.

The V and J genes are TRBV5-1 and TRBJ1-3; D uncertain. The germline V gene has CDR1 SGHRS and CDR2 YFSETQ. The CDR3 has 14 amino acids. V was trimmed by 4 bases and J by 4 bases, leaving 12 bases between them. CDR3 sequence (DNA): TGCGCCAGCAGCCCGGGCGGGTTCGGAAACACCATATATTTT. It encodes CASSPGGFGNTIYF. The variable domain in full, completed from reference TRBV5-1 and TRBJ1-3, reads KAGVTQTPRYLIKTRGQQVTLSCSPISGHRSVSWYQQTPGQGLQFLFEYFSETQRNKGNFPGRFSGRQFSNSRSEMNVSTLELGDSALYLCASSPGGFGNTIYFGEGSWLTVV.

The chain has TRBV4-3 and TRBJ2-1; TRBD2 matches at 8 bases. V gave up 0 bases and J gave up 0 bases; unmatched junction bases: 19. The CDR3 contains 22 residues. Germline CDR1 reads LGHNA; CDR2 reads YSLEER. The CDR3 loop is CASSQEAHWREDPYGSYNEQFF. In DNA form, the CDR3 reads TGCGCCAGCAGCCAAGAGGCCCACTGGCGGGAGGACCCCTATGGCTCCTACAATGAGCAGTTCTTC.

The chain links TRBV6-4 to TRBJ1-3; no reliable D call. Germline V gives CDR1 MRHNA, CDR2 SNTAGT. The CDR3 is 13 amino acids. Trimming removed 5 bases at V and 8 bases at J, with 13 bases between. The CDR3 DNA reads TGTGCCAGCAGTTGGAGTTTCGGTTACACCATATATTTT. As protein: CASSWSFGYTIYF.

The chain links TRBV6-1 to TRBJ1-2; TRBD1 aligns across 8 bases. CDR1 and CDR2 from the germline V gene are MNHNS and SASEGT. This CDR3 region has 14 residues. V lost 8 bases, J lost 8 bases, and 13 bases stayed unmatched. The CDR3 sequence is CASGGVGQGKGYTF. The CDR3 DNA reads as TGTGCCAGCGGGGGGGTCGGACAGGGAAAAGGCTACACCTTC.

The chain recombines TRBV23-1 with TRBJ2-7; 9 nucleotides line up with TRBD2. TRBV23-1 has ORF status, its function being uncertain. The CDR3 spans 17 residues. With V trimmed by 8 bases and J by 1 base, 15 bases remained unmatched. CDR3 nucleotides: TGCGCCAGCGTATGGGGTAGCGGGGGACAATTTTCCTACGAGCAGTACTTC. Residues: CASVWGSGGQFSYEQYF.

The rearrangement links TRBV6-1 to TRBJ2-1, with D maybe TRBD2 (6 bases). The CDR3 covers 12 residues. V lost 8 bases and J lost 8, with 13 bases in between. CDR1 and CDR2 from the germline V gene are MNHNS and SASEGT. This CDR3 is CASRLERDEQFF. The CDR3 coding sequence is TGTGCCAGCCGTTTGGAGCGGGATGAGCAGTTCTTC.

The V call is TRBV2, the J call TRBJ1-6; possible D gene TRBD1, 6 bases. Germline V gene lookup returns CDR1 SNHLY and CDR2 FYNNEI. V was pared by 5 bases and J by 10 bases, with 15 bases between. CDR3 length: 14 residues. The CDR3 DNA reads TGTGCCAGCAGTCCCAGGGGCCGAGGGTCACCCCTCCACTTT. Translation: CASSPRGRGSPLHF.

The rearrangement links TRBV6-5 to TRBJ1-5; TRBD1 matches at 9 bases. J was trimmed by 10 bases and V by 4 bases; bases with no gene match: 5. The CDR3 has 13 residues. Germline loops: CDR1 MNHEY, CDR2 SVGAGI. This chain's CDR3 is CASSLGTGSPQHF. The CDR3 nucleotides read TGTGCCAGCAGTTTAGGGACAGGGTCCCCCCAGCATTTT.

The rearrangement uses TRBV6-5 and TRBJ1-2, with 8 bases identical to TRBD1. Trimming at V came to 2 bases and at J to 8 bases, leaving 4 bases not matched to a gene. Germline V gene data show CDR1 as MNHEY and CDR2 as SVGAGI. This CDR3 comprises 13 residues. The CDR3 loop reads CASSYGQGAGYTF. The CDR3 DNA is TGTGCCAGCAGTTACGGGCAGGGGGCAGGCTACACCTTC.

The chain has TRBV19 and TRBJ2-7, with TRBD2 as a possible D gene (5 bases). CDR3 size: 14 residues. Germline loops: CDR1 LNHDA, CDR2 SQIVND (reference sequence). Trimming removed 4 bases at V and 2 bases at J, with 12 bases between. The CDR3 DNA sequence: TGTGCCAGTAGTACCCGGACTCGCCCCTACGAGCAGTACTTC. Translating gives CASSTRTRPYEQYF.